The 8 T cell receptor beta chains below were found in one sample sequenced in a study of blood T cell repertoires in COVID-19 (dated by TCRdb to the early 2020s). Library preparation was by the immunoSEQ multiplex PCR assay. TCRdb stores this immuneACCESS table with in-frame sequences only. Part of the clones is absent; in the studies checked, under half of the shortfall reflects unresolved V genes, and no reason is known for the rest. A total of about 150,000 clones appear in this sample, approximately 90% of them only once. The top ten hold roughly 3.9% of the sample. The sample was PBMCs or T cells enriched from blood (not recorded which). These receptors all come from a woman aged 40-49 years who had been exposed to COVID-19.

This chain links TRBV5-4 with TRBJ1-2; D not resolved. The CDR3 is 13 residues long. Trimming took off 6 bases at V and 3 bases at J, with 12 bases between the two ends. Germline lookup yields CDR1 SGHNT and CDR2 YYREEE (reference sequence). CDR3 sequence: CASTSSGYYGYTF. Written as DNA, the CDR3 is TGTGCCAGCACCTCTTCGGGGTACTATGGCTACACCTTC.

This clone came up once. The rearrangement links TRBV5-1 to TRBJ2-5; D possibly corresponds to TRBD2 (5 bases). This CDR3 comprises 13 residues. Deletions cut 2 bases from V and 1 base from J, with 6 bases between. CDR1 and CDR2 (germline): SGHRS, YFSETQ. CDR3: CASSLAAQETQYF. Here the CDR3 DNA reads TGCGCCAGCAGCTTAGCGGCCCAAGAGACCCAGTACTTC.

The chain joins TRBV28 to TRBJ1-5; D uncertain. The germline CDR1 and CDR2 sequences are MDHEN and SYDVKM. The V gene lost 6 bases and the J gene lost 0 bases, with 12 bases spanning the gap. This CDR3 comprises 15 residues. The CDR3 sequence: CASSLPGYSNQPQHF. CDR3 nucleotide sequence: TGTGCCAGCAGCCTACCAGGATATAGCAATCAGCCCCAGCATTTT. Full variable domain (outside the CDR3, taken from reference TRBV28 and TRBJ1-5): DVKVTQSSRYLVKRTGEKVFLECVQDMDHENMFWYRQDPGLGLRLIYFSYDVKMKEKGDIPEGYSVSREKKERFSLILESASTNQTSMYLCASSLPGYSNQPQHFGDGTRLSIL.

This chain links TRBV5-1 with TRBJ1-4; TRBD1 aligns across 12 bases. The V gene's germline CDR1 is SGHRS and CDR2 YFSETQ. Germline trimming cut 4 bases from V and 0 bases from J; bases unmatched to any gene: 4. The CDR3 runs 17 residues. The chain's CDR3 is CASSPGQGAATNEKLFF. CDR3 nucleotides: TGCGCCAGCAGCCCGGGACAGGGGGCGGCAACTAATGAAAAACTGTTTTTT. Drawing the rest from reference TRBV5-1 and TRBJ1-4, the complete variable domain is KAGVTQTPRYLIKTRGQQVTLSCSPISGHRSVSWYQQTPGQGLQFLFEYFSETQRNKGNFPGRFSGRQFSNSRSEMNVSTLELGDSALYLCASSPGQGAATNEKLFFGSGTQLSVL.

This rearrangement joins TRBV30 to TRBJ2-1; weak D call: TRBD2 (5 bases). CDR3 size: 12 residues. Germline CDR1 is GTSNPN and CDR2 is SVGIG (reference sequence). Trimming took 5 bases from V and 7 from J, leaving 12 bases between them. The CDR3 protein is CAWGRGRNEQFF. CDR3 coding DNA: TGTGCCTGGGGCCGGGGTAGGAATGAGCAGTTCTTC. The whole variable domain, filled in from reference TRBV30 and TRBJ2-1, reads SQTIHQWPATLVQPVGSPLSLECTVEGTSNPNLYWYRQAAGRGLQLLFYSVGIGQISSEVPQNLSASRPQDRQFILSSKKLLLSDSGFYLCAWGRGRNEQFFGPGTRLTVL.

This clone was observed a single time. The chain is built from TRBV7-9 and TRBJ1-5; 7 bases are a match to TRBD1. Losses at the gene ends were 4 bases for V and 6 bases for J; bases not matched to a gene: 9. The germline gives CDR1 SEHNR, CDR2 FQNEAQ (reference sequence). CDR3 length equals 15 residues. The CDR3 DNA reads TGTGCCAGCAGCTCCGACAGGGCGATAAGTCAGCCCCAGCATTTT. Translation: CASSSDRAISQPQHF.

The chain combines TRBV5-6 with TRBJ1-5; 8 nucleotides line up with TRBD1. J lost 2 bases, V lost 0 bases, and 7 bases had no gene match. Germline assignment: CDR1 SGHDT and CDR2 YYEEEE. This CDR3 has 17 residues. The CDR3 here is CASSLAQGAQGNQPQHF. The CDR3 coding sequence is TGTGCCAGCAGCTTGGCGCAGGGGGCGCAGGGCAATCAGCCCCAGCATTTT.

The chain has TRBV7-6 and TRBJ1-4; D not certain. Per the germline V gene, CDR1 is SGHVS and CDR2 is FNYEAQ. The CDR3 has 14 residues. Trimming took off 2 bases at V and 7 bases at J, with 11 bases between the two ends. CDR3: CASSLIRDSEKLFF. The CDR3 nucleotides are TGTGCCAGCAGCTTAATTAGAGATTCTGAAAAACTGTTTTTT.